This TCR beta chain appears in the sequencing data of a study of PD-1 blockade in classical Hodgkin lymphoma (dated by TCRdb to the early 2020s). Context from the whole study: Nivolumab dosing was 3 mg/kg intravenously every 2 weeks, continuing until either disease progression or unacceptable toxicity. A peripheral blood immune signature of response to PD-1 blockade in classical Hodgkin lymphoma was defined using TCR beta sequencing and CyTOF. Here is what the overall study found, with its caveats: The study was restricted to a single clinical trial cohort, and the causes of repertoire differences, possibly disease activity or prior therapy, were left undefined. Among trial patients, those achieving complete response had baseline diversity similar to that of newly diagnosed patients, while diversity was significantly lower in partial responders and progressors. CD4+ but not CD8+ TCR diversity rose significantly by C4D1 (p=0.0027 vs p=0.16), most apparent in complete responders (p=0.02). Lower diversity was observed in patients in whom nivolumab was started less than 1 year after ASCT, and these patients were excluded from later analyses so that confounding by immune reconstitution would be avoided. Newly diagnosed patients were reported to have lower baseline TCR diversity than healthy donors, and relapsed/refractory patients were reported to have lower baseline TCR diversity still.

The trim is 0 bases for V and 0 bases for J, with a gap of 5 bases between the germline ends. The CDR3 measures 14 amino acids from cysteine to phenylalanine. The entry retains the CDR3 DNA only, 42 bases that are in frame from base 1. CDR1 SGHNT and CDR2 YYREEE were looked up in the germline V gene (reference sequence). Explained via the paper, the time point label denotes: cycle 2 day 1 (C2D1) of nivolumab. All trial patients had relapsed after autologous stem cell transplantation, with cohorts A, B and C differing in prior brentuximab vedotin exposure. The trial cohort was composed of 56 patients with relapsed/refractory classical Hodgkin lymphoma, for whom complete response, partial response or progressive disease was recorded as best overall response. Single-agent nivolumab was administered to trial patients in the multi-cohort phase II CheckMate 205 trial. Best overall response was determined by an independent review committee according to the 2007 International Working Group response criteria. Trial PBMCs were obtained immediately prior to nivolumab initiation (C1D1) and on therapy at cycle 2 day 1 and cycle 4 day 1. Peripheral blood was collected in 8 mL Vacutainer Cell Preparation Tubes, from which PBMCs were isolated by centrifugation and then cryopreserved.

On this clone: Its antigen is still unknown. No per-base quality is available; no much larger clone lies one base away.

The Qiagen DNeasy kit was used to extract genomic DNA from unsorted PBMCs and from the negatively selected CD4+ and CD8+ fractions. TCR beta CDR3 regions were amplified by immunoSEQ multiplex PCR using primers annealing to V and J segments. A synthetic immune receptor repertoire was used to minimize amplification bias, and remaining bias was computationally removed after sequencing. Processing in the source paper ran as follows. Custom Python scripts were used to quantify repertoire diversity as the Shannon entropy index. The unsorted, CD4+ and CD8+ repertoires were each analyzed separately, with the exception of combined analyses, where CD4+ and CD8+ sequences were merged in silico. Clonal expansion was defined as a frequency increase of at least 2-fold after treatment compared with C1D1, and clones undetected at baseline were assigned a pseudocount of 0.5. Clones with 0 or 1 copy at C1D1 were classified as singleton clones, and clones with 2 or more copies were classified as non-singleton clones. Clones expanded in unsorted samples were assigned a CD4+, CD8+ or unknown annotation through matching of protein sequences in sorted samples from the same patient. Wilcoxon tests on paired samples were used to test changes in diversity from C1D1 to C4D1. The source is immuneACCESS, and TCRdb retained only in-frame sequences with V and J called. Part of the clones is not carried over; for the studies checked, unresolved V genes explain less than half of this, and the remainder is unexplained. D and trimming come from the DNA, and the V and J calls and clone size come from that table. For this sample there are fewer than 30,000 clones; around 80% appear just once. Together, the top ten hold about 9.9% of the sample.

Recombination joined TRBV5-4 with TRBJ2-3; too little of a D gene remains to name it. The specimen comprised peripheral blood mononuclear cells (PBMCs), sampled before the second cycle of nivolumab. The TCR sequence derives from a human donor with classical Hodgkin lymphoma. The DNA reads as follows: TGTGCCAGCAGCTTGGCGGCGAGCACAGATACGCAGTATTTT. This gives the protein CASSLAASTDTQYF.